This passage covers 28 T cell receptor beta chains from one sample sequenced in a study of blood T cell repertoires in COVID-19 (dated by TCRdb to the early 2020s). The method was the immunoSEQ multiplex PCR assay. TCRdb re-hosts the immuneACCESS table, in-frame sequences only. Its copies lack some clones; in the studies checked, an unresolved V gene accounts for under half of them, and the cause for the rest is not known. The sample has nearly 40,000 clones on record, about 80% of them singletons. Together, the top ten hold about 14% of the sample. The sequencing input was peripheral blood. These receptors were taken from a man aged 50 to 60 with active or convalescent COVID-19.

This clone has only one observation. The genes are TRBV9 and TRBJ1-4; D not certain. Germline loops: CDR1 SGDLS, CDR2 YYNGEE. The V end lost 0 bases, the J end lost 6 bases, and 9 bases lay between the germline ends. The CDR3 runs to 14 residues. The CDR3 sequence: CASSVGNGDEKLFF. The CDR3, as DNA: TGTGCCAGCAGCGTAGGTAACGGAGATGAAAAACTGTTTTTT.

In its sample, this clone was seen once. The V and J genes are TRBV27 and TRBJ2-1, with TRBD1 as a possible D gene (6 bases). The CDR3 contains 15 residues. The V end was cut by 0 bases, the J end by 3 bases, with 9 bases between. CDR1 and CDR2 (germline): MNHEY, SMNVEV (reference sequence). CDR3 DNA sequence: TGTGCCAGCAGTTTATCAGGGGGAATCTACAATGAGCAGTTCTTC. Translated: CASSLSGGIYNEQFF.

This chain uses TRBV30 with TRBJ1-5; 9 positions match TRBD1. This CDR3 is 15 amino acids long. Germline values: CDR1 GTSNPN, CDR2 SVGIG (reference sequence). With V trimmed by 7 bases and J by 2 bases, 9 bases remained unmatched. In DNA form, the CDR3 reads TGTGCCTCCCAATTACAGGGGGCTGGCAATCAGCCCCAGCATTTT. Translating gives CASQLQGAGNQPQHF.

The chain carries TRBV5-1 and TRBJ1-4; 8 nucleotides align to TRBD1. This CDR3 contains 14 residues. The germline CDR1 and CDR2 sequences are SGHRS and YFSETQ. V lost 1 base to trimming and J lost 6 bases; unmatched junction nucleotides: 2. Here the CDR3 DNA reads TGCGCCAGCAGCTTGACGACAGGGGATGAAAAACTGTTTTTT. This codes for CASSLTTGDEKLFF.

CDR3 in DNA: TGTGCCAGCAGTGATCACAGGGCCATCTACAATGAGCAGTTCTTC. Translating it yields CASSDHRAIYNEQFF. The chain couples TRBV2 to TRBJ2-1; the D gene is possibly TRBD1 (6 bases). This CDR3 is 15 amino acids long. Trimming removed 3 bases at V and 3 bases at J, with 12 bases between. The germline V gene encodes CDR1 SNHLY and CDR2 FYNNEI.

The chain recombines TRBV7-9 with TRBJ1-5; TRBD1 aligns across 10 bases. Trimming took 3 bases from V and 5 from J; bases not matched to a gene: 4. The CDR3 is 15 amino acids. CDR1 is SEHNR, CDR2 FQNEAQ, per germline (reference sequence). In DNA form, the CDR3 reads TGTGCCAGCAGCTTGGCGGACAGGGGGTATCAGCCCCAGCATTTT. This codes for CASSLADRGYQPQHF.

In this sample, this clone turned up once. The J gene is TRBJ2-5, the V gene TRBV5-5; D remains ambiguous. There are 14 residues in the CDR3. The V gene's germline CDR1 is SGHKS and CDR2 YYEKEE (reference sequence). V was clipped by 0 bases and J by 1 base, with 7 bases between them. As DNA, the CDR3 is TGTGCCAGCAGCTTGGATTCGGTCCAAGAGACCCAGTACTTC. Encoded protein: CASSLDSVQETQYF.

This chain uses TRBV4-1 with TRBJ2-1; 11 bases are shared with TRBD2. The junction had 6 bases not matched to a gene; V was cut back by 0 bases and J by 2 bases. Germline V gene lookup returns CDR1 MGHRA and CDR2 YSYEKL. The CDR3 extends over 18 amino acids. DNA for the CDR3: TGCGCCAGCAGCCAAGACCCGGGGACTAGCGGCACCTACAATGAGCAGTTCTTC. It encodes CASSQDPGTSGTYNEQFF.

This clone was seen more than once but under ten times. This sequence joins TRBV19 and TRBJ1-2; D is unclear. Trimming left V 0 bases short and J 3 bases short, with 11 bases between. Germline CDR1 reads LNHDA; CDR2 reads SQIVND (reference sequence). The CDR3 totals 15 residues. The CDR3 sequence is CASSIDSGSHYGYTF. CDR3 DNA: TGTGCCAGTAGTATAGATAGCGGCAGTCACTATGGCTACACCTTC.

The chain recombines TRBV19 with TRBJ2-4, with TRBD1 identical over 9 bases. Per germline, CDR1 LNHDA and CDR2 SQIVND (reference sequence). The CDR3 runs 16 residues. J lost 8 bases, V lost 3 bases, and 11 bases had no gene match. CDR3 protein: CASSIGGTGILDIQYF. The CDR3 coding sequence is TGTGCCAGTAGTATCGGAGGGACAGGGATTTTGGACATTCAGTACTTC.

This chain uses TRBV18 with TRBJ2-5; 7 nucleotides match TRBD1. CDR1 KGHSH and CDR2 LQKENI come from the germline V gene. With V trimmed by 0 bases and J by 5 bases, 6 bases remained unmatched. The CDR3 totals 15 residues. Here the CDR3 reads CASSPPVDRVETQYF. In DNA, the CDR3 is TGTGCCAGCTCACCACCGGTTGACAGGGTGGAGACCCAGTACTTC. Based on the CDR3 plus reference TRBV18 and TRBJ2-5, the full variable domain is NAGVMQNPRHLVRRRGQEARLRCSPMKGHSHVYWYRQLPEEGLKFMVYLQKENIIDESGMPKERFSAEFPKEGPSILRIQQVVRGDSAAYFCASSPPVDRVETQYFGPGTRLLVL.

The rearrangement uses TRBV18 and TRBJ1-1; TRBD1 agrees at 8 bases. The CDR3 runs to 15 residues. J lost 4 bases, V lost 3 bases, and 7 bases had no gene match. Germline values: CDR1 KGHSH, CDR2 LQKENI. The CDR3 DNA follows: TGTGCCAGCTCACCCGGACAGGGCAGGGGCACTGAAGCTTTCTTT. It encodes CASSPGQGRGTEAFF.

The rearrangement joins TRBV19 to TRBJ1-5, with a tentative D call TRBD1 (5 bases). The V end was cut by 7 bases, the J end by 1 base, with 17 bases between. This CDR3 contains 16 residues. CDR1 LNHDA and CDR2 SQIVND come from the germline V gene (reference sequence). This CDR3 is CASTPGAGGSNQPQHF. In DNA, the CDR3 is TGTGCCAGTACCCCCGGGGCGGGAGGGAGCAATCAGCCCCAGCATTTT. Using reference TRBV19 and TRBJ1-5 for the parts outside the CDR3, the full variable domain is DGGITQSPKYLFRKEGQNVTLSCEQNLNHDAMYWYRQDPGQGLRLIYYSQIVNDFQKGDIAEGYSVSREKKESFPLTVTSAQKNPTAFYLCASTPGAGGSNQPQHFGDGTRLSIL.

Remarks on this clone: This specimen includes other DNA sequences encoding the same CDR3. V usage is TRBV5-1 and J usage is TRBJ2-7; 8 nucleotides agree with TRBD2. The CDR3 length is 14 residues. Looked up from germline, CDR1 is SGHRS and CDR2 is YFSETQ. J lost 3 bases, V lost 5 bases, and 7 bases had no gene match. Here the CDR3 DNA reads TGCGCCAGCAGTTCGACGGGGGGGAACTACGAGCAGTACTTC. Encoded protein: CASSSTGGNYEQYF. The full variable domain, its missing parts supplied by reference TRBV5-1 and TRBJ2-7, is KAGVTQTPRYLIKTRGQQVTLSCSPISGHRSVSWYQQTPGQGLQFLFEYFSETQRNKGNFPGRFSGRQFSNSRSEMNVSTLELGDSALYLCASSSTGGNYEQYFGPGTRLTVT.

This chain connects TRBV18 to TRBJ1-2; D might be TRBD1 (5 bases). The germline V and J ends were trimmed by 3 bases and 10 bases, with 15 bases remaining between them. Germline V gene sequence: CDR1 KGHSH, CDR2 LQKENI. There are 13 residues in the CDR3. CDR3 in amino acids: CASSPGGAPDYTF. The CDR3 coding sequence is TGTGCCAGCTCACCCGGAGGGGCCCCGGACTACACCTTC.

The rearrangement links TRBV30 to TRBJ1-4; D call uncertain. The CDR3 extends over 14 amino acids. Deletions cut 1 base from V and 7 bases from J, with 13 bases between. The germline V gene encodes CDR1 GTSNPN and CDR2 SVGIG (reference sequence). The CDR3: CAWSGRPRGEKLFF. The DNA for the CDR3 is TGTGCCTGGAGTGGCAGACCTCGGGGTGAAAAACTGTTTTTT.

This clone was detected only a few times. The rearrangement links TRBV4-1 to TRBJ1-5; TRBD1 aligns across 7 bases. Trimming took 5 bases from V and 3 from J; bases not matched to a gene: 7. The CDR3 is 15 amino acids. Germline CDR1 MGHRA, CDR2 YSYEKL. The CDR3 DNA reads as TGCGCCAGCAGCTCCCGGACAGGTTCCAATCAGCCCCAGCATTTT. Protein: CASSSRTGSNQPQHF.

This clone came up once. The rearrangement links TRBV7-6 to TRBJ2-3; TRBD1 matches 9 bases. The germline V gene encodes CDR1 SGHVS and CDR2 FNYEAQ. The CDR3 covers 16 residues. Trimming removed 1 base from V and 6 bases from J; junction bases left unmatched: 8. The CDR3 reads CASSLVETGGPDTQYF. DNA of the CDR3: TGTGCCAGCAGCTTAGTCGAAACAGGGGGCCCGGATACGCAGTATTTT.

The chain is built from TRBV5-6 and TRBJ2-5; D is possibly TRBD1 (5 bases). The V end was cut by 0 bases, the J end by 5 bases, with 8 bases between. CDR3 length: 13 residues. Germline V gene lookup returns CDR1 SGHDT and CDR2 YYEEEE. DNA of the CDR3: TGTGCCAGCAGCTTGGCATCAGGGGAGACCCAGTACTTC. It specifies CASSLASGETQYF.

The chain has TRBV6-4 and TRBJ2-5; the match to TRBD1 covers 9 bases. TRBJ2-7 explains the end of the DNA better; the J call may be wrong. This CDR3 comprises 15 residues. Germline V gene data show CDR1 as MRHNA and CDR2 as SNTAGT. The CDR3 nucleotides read TGTGCCAGCGGGAGTAGAGACAGGGGGACCTACGAGCAGTACTTC. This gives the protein CASGSRDRGTYEQYF.

CDR3 nucleotide sequence: TGTGCCAGCAGATTAAGGACAGCGACAAATTCACCCCTCCACTTT. Translating it yields CASRLRTATNSPLHF. V is TRBV6-5 and J is TRBJ1-6, with a weak D call TRBD1 (6 bases). Germline assignment: CDR1 MNHEY and CDR2 SVGAGI. The CDR3 sequence is 15 residues long. Trimming cost V 6 bases and J 7 bases, with 16 bases left between them.

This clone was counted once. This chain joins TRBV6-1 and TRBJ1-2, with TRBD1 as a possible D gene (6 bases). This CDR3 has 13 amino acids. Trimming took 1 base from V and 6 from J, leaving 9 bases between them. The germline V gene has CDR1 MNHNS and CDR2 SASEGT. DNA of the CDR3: TGTGCCAGCAGTGAAGGGACAGTCGATGGCTACACCTTC. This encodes CASSEGTVDGYTF.

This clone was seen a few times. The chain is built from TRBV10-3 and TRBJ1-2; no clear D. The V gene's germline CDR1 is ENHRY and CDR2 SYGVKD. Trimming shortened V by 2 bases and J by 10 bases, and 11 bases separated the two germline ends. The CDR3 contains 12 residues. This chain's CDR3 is CAISEPTKVYTF. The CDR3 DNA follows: TGTGCCATCAGTGAGCCCACTAAGGTCTACACCTTC.

CDR3 bases: TGCGCCAGCAGCTTGGGCGCGGGAGGTCATAGAGATACGCAGTATTTT. Protein product: CASSLGAGGHRDTQYF. V is TRBV5-1 and J is TRBJ2-3; 8 bases agree with TRBD2. The CDR3 loop spans 16 amino acids. Germline values: CDR1 SGHRS, CDR2 YFSETQ. Unmatched junction bases numbered 8, after V lost 0 bases and J lost 5 bases.

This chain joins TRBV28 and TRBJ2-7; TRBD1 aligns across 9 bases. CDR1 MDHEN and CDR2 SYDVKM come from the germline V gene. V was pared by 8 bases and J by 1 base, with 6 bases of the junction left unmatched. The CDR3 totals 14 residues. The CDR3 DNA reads TGTGCCAGCGGTTCCGGGACAGGGTCCTACGAGCAGTACTTC. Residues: CASGSGTGSYEQYF.

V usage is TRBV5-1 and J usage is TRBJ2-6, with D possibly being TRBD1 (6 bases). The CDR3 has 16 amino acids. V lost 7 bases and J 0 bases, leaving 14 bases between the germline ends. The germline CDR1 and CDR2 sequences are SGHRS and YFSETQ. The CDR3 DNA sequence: TGCGCCAGCGGAGCAGGGGCCCGCTCTGGGGCCAACGTCCTGACTTTC. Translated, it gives CASGAGARSGANVLTF.

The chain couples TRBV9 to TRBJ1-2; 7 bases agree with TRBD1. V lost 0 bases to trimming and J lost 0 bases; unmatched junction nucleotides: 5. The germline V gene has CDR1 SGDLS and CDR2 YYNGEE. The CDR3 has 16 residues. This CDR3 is CASSVAPGQSNYGYTF. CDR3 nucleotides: TGTGCCAGCAGCGTAGCACCGGGACAGTCTAACTATGGCTACACCTTC.

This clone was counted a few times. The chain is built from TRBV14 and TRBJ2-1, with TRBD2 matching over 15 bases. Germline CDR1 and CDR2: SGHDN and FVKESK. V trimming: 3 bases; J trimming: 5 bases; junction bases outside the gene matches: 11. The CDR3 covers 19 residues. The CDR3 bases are TGTGCCAGCAGCCAGGGACTAGCGGGGGGCCGAGTCTCACACAATGAGCAGTTCTTC. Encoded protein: CASSQGLAGGRVSHNEQFF.